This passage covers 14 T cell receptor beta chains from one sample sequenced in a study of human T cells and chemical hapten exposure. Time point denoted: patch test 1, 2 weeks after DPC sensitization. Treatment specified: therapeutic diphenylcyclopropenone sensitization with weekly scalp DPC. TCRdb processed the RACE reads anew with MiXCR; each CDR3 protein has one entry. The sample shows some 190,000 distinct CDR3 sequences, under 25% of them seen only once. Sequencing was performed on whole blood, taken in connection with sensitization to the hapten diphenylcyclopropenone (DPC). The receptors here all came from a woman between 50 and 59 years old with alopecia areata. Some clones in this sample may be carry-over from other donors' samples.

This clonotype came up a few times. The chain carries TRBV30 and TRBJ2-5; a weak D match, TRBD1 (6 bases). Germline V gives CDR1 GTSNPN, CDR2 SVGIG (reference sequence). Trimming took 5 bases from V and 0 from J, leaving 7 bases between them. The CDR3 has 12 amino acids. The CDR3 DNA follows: TGTGCCTGGGGACAGAACCAAGAGACCCAGTACTTC. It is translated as CAWGQNQETQYF.

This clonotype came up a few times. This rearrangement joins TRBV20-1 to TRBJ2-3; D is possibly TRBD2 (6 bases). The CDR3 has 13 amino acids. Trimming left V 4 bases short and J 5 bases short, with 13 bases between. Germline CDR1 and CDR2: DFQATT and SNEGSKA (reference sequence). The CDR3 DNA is TGCAGTGCTATTTCCGGGAGAAAAGATACGCAGTATTTT. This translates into CSAISGRKDTQYF.

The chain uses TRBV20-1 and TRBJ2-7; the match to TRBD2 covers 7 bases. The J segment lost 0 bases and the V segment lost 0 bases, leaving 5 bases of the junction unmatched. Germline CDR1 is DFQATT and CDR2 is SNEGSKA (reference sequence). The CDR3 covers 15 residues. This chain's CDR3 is CSARDRLAVSYEQYF. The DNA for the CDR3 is TGCAGTGCTAGAGATCGGCTAGCGGTCTCCTACGAGCAGTACTTC.

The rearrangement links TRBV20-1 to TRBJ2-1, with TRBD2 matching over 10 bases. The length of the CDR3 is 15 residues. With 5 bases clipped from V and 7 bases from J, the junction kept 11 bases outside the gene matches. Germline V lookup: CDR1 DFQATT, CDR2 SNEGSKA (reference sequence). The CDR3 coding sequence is TGCAGTGCTCAACAGGGTCTAGCGGGAGTAAATGAGCAGTTCTTC. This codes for CSAQQGLAGVNEQFF.

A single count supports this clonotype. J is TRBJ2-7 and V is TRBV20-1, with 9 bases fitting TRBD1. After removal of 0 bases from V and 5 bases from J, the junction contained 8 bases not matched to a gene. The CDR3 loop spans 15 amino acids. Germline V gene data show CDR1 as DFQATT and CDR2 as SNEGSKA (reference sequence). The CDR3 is CSARDTGTGFHEQYF. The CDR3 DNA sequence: TGCAGTGCTAGAGATACCGGGACAGGGTTCCACGAGCAGTACTTC.

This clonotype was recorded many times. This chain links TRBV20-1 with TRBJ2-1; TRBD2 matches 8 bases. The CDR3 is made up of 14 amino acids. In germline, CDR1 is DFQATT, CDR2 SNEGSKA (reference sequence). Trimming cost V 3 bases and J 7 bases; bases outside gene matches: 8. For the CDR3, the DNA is TGCAGTGCTAGCGGCGGGAGGCCCGGGAATGAGCAGTTCTTC. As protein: CSASGGRPGNEQFF.

As DNA, the CDR3 is TGCGCCAGCAGCTTGACCCGGGACCCCCCAGATACGCAGTATTTT. Protein sequence: CASSLTRDPPDTQYF. The chain employs TRBV5-1 and TRBJ2-3; perhaps D is TRBD1 or TRBD2 (5 bases each). This CDR3 has 15 residues. Looked up from germline, CDR1 is SGHRS and CDR2 is YFSETQ. Trimming pared 1 base from V and 4 bases from J, leaving 13 bases between.

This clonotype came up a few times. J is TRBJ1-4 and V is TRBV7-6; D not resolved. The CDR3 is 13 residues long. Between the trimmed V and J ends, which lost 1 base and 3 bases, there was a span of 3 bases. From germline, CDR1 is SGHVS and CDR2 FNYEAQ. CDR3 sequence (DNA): TGTGCCAGCAGCTTAGTTCCTAATGAAAAACTGTTTTTT. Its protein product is CASSLVPNEKLFF.

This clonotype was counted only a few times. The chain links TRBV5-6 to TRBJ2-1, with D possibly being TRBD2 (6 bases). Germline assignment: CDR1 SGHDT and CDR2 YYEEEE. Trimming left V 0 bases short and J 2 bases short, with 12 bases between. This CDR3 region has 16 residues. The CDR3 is CASSLAGGATYNEQFF. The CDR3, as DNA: TGTGCCAGCAGCTTGGCCGGAGGGGCAACCTACAATGAGCAGTTCTTC.

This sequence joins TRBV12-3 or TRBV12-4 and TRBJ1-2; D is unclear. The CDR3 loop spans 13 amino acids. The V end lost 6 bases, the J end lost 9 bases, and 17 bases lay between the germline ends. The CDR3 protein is CASSLEGSVSYTF. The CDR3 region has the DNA TGTGCCAGCAGCTTGGAGGGTTCCGTGAGCTACACCTTC.

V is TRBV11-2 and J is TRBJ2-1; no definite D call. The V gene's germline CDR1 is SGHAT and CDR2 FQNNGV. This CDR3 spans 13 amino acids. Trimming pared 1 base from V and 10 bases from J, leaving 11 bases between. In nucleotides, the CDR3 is TGTGCCAGCAGCTTAGGTTGGCAGCCGGAGCAGTTCTTC. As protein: CASSLGWQPEQFF.

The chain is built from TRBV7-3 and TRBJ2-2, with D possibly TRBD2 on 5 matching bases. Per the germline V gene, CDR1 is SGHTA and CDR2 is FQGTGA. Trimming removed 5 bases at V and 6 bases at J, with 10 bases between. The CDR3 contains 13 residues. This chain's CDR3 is CASSRGIPGELFF. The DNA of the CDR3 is TGTGCCAGCAGCCGGGGTATACCCGGGGAGCTGTTTTTT.

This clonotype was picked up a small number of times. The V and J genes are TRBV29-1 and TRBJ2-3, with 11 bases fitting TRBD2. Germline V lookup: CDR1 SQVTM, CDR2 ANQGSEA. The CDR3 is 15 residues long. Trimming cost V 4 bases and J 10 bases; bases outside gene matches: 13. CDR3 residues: CSVGGLLAGAEAQYF. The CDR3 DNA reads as TGCAGCGTTGGAGGGCTACTAGCGGGAGCAGAGGCGCAGTATTTT.

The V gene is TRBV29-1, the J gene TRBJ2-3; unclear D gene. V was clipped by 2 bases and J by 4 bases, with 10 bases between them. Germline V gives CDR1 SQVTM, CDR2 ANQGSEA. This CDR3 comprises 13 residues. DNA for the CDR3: TGCAGCGTTGAAAAGCTACGTGCAGATACGCAGTATTTT. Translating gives CSVEKLRADTQYF.